This T cell receptor (beta chain) appears in the sequencing data of a study of a mutant IDH1 vaccine in newly diagnosed glioma. Across the study: Sex among treated patients split 62.5% male, about 40% female; mean age was approximately 40 years. The therapy given earlier, which was standard therapy, consisted of radiotherapy, temozolomide, or both, and most of the patients received both.

The time point was: week 5, during vaccination. What each vaccine dose contained was 300 ug of mutant IDH1 20-mer peptide, accompanied by topical imiquimod. The method was immunoSEQ multiplex PCR; TCRdb's version includes in-frame clones alone and lacks a portion of them. The sample contains 38,000 or so clones, approximately 89% of which appear only once. Comments on this clone: Its target is unknown.

CDR1 is SGHRS, CDR2 YFSETQ, per germline. The CDR3 has 16 amino acids. The V gene end was trimmed by 4 bases and the J gene end by 0 bases; junction bases not matched to a gene: 1. The V gene is TRBV5-1, the J gene TRBJ2-3, with 14 bases aligning to TRBD2. This TCR came from a man aged 50 to 60 with glioma. The sequencing here drew on PBMCs, taken from a glioma patient whose treatment included an IDH1 peptide vaccine. CDR3 region: CASSRTSGGSTDTQYF. The CDR3 DNA reads as TGCGCCAGCAGCCGGACTAGCGGGGGGAGCACAGATACGCAGTATTTT.